These T cell receptor beta chains were read from a single sample in a study of T cells in Graves' hyperthyroidism and ophthalmopathy. MiXCR, applied by TCRdb to the multiplex PCR reads, yields one record per CDR3 protein. This sample yields 730,000 or so distinct CDR3 sequences, of which over 15% are seen a single time; over 15% belongs to the top ten. Sample: blood. These TCRs come from a woman aged 45-60 years with Graves' hyperthyroidism that later progressed to Graves' ophthalmopathy. Each CDR3 is given with its conserved first and last residue. Each record gives: J gene, V gene, CDR3 protein.

>TRBJ1-5|TRBV5-1
CASSLDWGQPQHF
>TRBJ1-1|TRBV20-1
CSARDGVELSEAFF
>TRBJ1-2|TRBV2
CASSEALGVGGYTF
>TRBJ2-7|TRBV30
CAWSVSTGPSYEQYF
>TRBJ2-6|TRBV9
CASSKQGSGANVLTF
>TRBJ1-2|TRBV19
CASSGAEITGYTF
>TRBJ1-1|TRBV10-3
CAIKVGGGQNTEAFF
>TRBJ2-1|TRBV5-5
CASSWYGDNEQFF
>TRBJ2-1|TRBV6-1
CASSYGGKIYNEQFF
>TRBJ1-4|TRBV7-9
CASSFPVGEPNEKLFF
>TRBJ1-3|TRBV6-1
CASSPRARQSHRGVSGNTIYF
>TRBJ2-1|TRBV3-1
CASSQDPGYNEQFF
>TRBJ2-3|TRBV10-3
CAISEPRTDTQYF
>TRBJ2-7|TRBV6-9
CASSYQGIHEQYF
>TRBJ2-2|TRBV7-8
CASSSNRGGGRHTGELFF
>TRBJ2-3|TRBV20-1
CRAGAGDTQYF
>TRBJ2-7|TRBV6-5
CASSYSFPSPYEQYF
>TRBJ2-1|TRBV20-1
CSASGGPMDNEQFF
>TRBJ2-7|TRBV14
CASSQDVSGGPPYEQYF
>TRBJ1-5|TRBV10-2
CASTGPGGSNQPQHF
>TRBJ1-5|TRBV30
CAWSVLKTDQPQHF
>TRBJ1-4|TRBV20-1
CSARAGTGDGKLFF
>TRBJ1-6|TRBV19
CASVSAGGSPLHF
>TRBJ2-5|TRBV29-1
CSGGQETQYF
>TRBJ2-1|TRBV5-5
CASSLRFTGFDDEQFF
>TRBJ2-7|TRBV6-1
CASRPTVNSYEQYF
>TRBJ1-1|TRBV5-1
CASSWDRATTREAFF
>TRBJ2-7|TRBV27
CASSLSGTTYEQYF
>TRBJ2-1|TRBV7-3
CASSRSEVSYNEQFF
>TRBJ2-2|TRBV3-1
CASSRQGAIGELFF
>TRBJ1-2|TRBV18
CASSPPRDYGYTF
>TRBJ2-5|TRBV5-1
CASSWTTSGGQETQYF
>TRBJ1-4|TRBV11-2
CASRDPGQGLLANERLFF
>TRBJ2-5|TRBV18
CASSPQRGGRQETQYF
>TRBJ2-7|TRBV20-1
CSARVGLDKRQYF
>TRBJ1-3|TRBV7-2
CASSSRYSGNTIYF
>TRBJ1-1|TRBV20-1
CSARRDRGFNTEAFF
>TRBJ1-3|TRBV28
CASRKDRHAGNTIYF
>TRBJ1-1|TRBV29-1
CSVGTGVNTEAFF
>TRBJ1-2|TRBV6-6
CASSYSTRAAGGYTF
>TRBJ1-1|TRBV3-1
CASSVQGDNTEAFF
>TRBJ2-5|TRBV20-1
CSARLGTTQETQYF
>TRBJ2-3|TRBV12-3/TRBV12-4
CATEFEGSSTDTQYF
>TRBJ2-7|TRBV7-9
CASSQEWTGSTYEQYF
>TRBJ1-2|TRBV12-3/TRBV12-4
CASSLTTRGYTF